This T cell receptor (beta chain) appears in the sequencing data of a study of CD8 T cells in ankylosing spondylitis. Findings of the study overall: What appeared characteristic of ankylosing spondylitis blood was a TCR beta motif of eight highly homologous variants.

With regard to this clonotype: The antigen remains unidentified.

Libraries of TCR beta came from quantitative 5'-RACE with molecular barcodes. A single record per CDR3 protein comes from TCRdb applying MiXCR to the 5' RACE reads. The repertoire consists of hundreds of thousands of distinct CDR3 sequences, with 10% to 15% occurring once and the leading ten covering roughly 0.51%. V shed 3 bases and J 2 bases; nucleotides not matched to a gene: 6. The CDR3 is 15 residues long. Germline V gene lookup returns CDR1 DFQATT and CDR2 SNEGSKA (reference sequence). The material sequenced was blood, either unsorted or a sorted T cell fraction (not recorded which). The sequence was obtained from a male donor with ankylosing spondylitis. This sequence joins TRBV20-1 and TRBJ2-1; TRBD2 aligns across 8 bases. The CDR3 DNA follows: TGCAGTGCTAGGTTACTAGCGGCTACCTACAATGAGCAGTTCTTC. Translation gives CSARLLAATYNEQFF.